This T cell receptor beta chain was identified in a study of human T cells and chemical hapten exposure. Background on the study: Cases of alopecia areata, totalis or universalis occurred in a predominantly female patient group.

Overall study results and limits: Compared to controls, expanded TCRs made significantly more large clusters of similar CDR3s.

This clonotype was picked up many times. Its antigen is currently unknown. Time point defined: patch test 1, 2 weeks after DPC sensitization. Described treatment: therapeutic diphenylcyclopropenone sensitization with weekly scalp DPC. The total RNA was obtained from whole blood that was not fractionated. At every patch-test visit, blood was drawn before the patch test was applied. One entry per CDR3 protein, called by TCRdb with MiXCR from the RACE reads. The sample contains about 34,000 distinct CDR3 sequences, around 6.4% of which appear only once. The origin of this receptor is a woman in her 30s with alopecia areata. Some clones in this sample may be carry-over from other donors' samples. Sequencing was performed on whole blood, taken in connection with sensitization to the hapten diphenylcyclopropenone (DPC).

The CDR3 nucleotides are TGTGCCAGCAGCCTCGGGGGCTCTGGAAACACCATATATTTT. It specifies CASSLGGSGNTIYF. This sequence joins TRBV6-6 and TRBJ1-3; D possibly corresponds to TRBD1 (5 bases). Germline loops: CDR1 MNHNY, CDR2 SVGAGI (reference sequence). Trimming pared 6 bases from V and 0 bases from J, leaving 9 bases between. The CDR3 contains 14 residues.